Listed below are T cell receptor beta chains from one sample, sequenced in a study of beta chain features in type 1 diabetes. Clones were sequenced by immunoSEQ multiplex PCR, and TCRdb holds only the in-frame ones, with some missing. The sample holds 240,000 or so clones, 25% to 30% seen once. Material for sequencing was central memory CD4+ T cells from blood. Receptors originate from a man aged 25 to 40 in good health. CDR3s include the opening cysteine and the closing phenylalanine or tryptophan. A D gene is named only where the DNA matches it firmly. Clone size is not always given. Where it is, it says once, few, many or a class for expanded clones.

>NA|NA|TRBJ2-1|TRBV7-2
CASSPWGISVTYNEQFF
TGTGCCAGCAGCCCGTGGGGTATTAGCGTGACCTACAATGAGCAGTTCTTC
>NA|NA|TRBJ2-5|TRBV10-2
CASSESLTQETQYF
TGCGCCAGCAGTGAGTCCCTTACCCAAGAGACCCAGTACTTC
>NA|TRBD1|TRBJ2-1|TRBV19
CASAGTVNNEQFF
TGTGCCAGTGCCGGGACAGTGAACAATGAGCAGTTCTTC
>NA|NA|TRBJ2-1|TRBV9
CASSADYSSYNEQFF
TGTGCCAGCAGCGCGGACTACAGCTCCTACAATGAGCAGTTCTTC
>NA|TRBD2|TRBJ2-7|TRBV5-5
CASSQTGTSGGLFNEQYF
TGTGCCAGCAGCCAGACTGGGACTAGCGGGGGCCTTTTCAACGAGCAGTACTTC
>few|TRBD2|TRBJ2-2|TRBV28
CASTAGGMDTGELFF
TGTGCCAGCACCGCGGGGGGAATGGACACCGGGGAGCTGTTTTTT
>NA|NA|TRBJ2-7|TRBV5-6
CASSFPAREQGFMHEQYF
TGTGCCAGCAGCTTCCCGGCGCGCGAACAGGGTTTCATGCACGAGCAGTACTTC
>NA|TRBD1|TRBJ2-7|TRBV29-1
CSVAAGTGGTYEQYF
TGCAGCGTGGCGGCCGGGACAGGGGGGACCTACGAGCAGTACTTC
>NA|NA|TRBJ2-1|TRBV29-1
CSVGTLAADSYNEQFF
TGCAGCGTTGGAACTTTAGCGGCCGACTCCTACAATGAGCAGTTCTTC
>NA|NA|TRBJ1-1|TRBV2
CASRLELRNTEAFF
TGTGCCAGCAGGCTGGAACTGAGGAACACTGAAGCTTTCTTT
>NA|TRBD1|TRBJ2-2|TRBV27
CASSSQTLGQAPNTGELVF
TGTGCCAGCAGTTCCCAGACTCTTGGACAGGCACCGAACACCGGGGAGCTGGTTTTT
>NA|NA|TRBJ2-2|TRBV6-6
CASARVETGELFF
TGTGCCTCAGCTAGAGTTGAGACCGGGGAGCTGTTTTTT
>NA|NA|TRBJ1-5|TRBV15
CATSRDTGANQPQHF
TGTGCCACCAGCAGAGACACGGGGGCCAATCAGCCCCAGCATTTT
>few|NA|TRBJ2-1|TRBV30
CAWSRQYNEQFF
TGTGCCTGGAGCCGACAGTACAATGAGCAGTTCTTC
>NA|TRBD2|TRBJ2-1|TRBV5-5
CASSWSGSGRGSYNEQFF
TGTGCCAGCAGCTGGAGTGGTAGCGGGAGAGGATCCTACAATGAGCAGTTCTTC
>NA|NA|TRBJ2-1|TRBV5-4
CASGASPDSYNEQFF
TGTGCCAGCGGGGCTAGCCCCGACTCCTACAATGAGCAGTTCTTC
>few|NA|TRBJ1-2|TRBV30
CAWKRDGYTF
TGTGCCTGGAAGAGGGATGGCTACACCTTC
>few|TRBD2|TRBJ2-7|TRBV7-2
CASSSAGTSGSYEQYF
TGTGCCAGCAGCTCCGCCGGGACTAGCGGCTCCTACGAGCAGTACTTC
>few|TRBD1|TRBJ2-5|TRBV30
CAWSRDSQFETQYF
TGTGCCTGGTCCCGGGACAGCCAGTTTGAGACCCAGTACTTC
>few|TRBD2|TRBJ2-3|TRBV7-2
CASSLTSGAATDTQYF
TGTGCCAGCAGCTTGACTAGCGGGGCCGCCACAGATACGCAGTATTTT